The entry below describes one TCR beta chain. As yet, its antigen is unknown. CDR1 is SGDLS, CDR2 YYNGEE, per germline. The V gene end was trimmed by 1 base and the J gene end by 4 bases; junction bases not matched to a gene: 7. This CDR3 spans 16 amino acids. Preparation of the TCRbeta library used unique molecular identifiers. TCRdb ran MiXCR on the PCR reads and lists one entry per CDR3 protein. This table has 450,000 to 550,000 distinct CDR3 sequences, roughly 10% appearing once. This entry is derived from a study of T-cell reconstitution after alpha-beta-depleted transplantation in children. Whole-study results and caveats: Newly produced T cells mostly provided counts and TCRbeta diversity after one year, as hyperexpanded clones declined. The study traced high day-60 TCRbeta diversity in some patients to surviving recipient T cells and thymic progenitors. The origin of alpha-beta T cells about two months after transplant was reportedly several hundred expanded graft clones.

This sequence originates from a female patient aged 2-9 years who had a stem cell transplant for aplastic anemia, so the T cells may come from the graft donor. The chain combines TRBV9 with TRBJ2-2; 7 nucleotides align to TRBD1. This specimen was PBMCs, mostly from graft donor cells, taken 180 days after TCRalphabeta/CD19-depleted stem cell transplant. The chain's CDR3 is CASSVSLQGSTGELFF. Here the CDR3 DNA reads TGTGCCAGCAGCGTATCCTTACAGGGGAGCACCGGGGAGCTGTTTTTT.